These T cell receptor beta chains were read from a single sample in a study of technical replicates of blood from a few donors. Using immunoSEQ multiplex PCR, the repertoire was profiled, and TCRdb retains in-frame clones only, with some absent. The table records 50,000 to 60,000 clones, roughly 89% of them present only once. Sequencing was done on a sample of PBMCs. The receptors derive from a human donor in good health. Some clones in this sample may be carry-over from other donors' samples. CDR3s include the opening cysteine and the closing phenylalanine or tryptophan. The D gene is left open where the match is weak. Clone size, where shown, is once, few, many, or a class for clones that have expanded.

D | J | size | V | DNA | CDR3
- | TRBJ2-2 | - | TRBV5-6 | TGTGCCAGCAGCCCCGGGACCGGGGAGCTGTTTTTT | CASSPGTGELFF
- | TRBJ2-1 | - | TRBV4-1 | TGCGCCAGCAGCCAAGATCAGCTAGTCCGGTACGAGCAGTTCTTC | CASSQDQLVRYEQFF
- | TRBJ1-1 | few | TRBV5-1 | TGCGCCAGCAGCTGGAAACAGGGACACACTGAAGCTTTCTTT | CASSWKQGHTEAFF
TRBD2 | TRBJ2-7 | - | TRBV7-6 | TGTGCCAGCCGGCAAGCGGGGGCCTACGAGCAGTACTTC | CASRQAGAYEQYF
TRBD1 | TRBJ1-1 | - | TRBV10-3 | TGTGCCATCAGTGGGACAGGAATGAACACTGAAGCTTTCTTT | CAISGTGMNTEAFF
- | TRBJ2-2 | - | TRBV7-9 | TGTGCCAGCAGCTTCCAGGGGTCGGGCGGGGAGCTGTTTTTT | CASSFQGSGGELFF
- | TRBJ2-7 | once | TRBV6-6 | TGTGCCAGCAGTTACCAAGGGCGGGTGGGCGACGAGCAGTACTTC | CASSYQGRVGDEQYF
- | TRBJ1-1 | few | TRBV4-3 | TGCGCCAGCAGCCATTCACAGGGGAACACTGAAGCTTTCTTT | CASSHSQGNTEAFF
- | TRBJ1-3 | medium-sized | TRBV7-9 | TGTGCCAGCAGCCCCGGTGGACAGAACACCATATATTTT | CASSPGGQNTIYF
- | TRBJ2-3 | - | TRBV7-6 | TGTGCCAGCAGCTTCCCCGGGGATACGCAGTATTTT | CASSFPGDTQYF
- | TRBJ2-7 | - | TRBV19 | TGTGCCACGTCGGGTAAGGGGTTAACGCGGGGTCGCGACGAGCAGTACTTC | CATSGKGLTRGRDEQYF
- | TRBJ1-3 | - | TRBV18 | TGTGCCAGCTCACCACCGAGTGGGCAGGGAGGAAACACCATATATTTT | CASSPPSGQGGNTIYF
TRBD2 | TRBJ2-1 | once | TRBV4-3 | TGCGCCAGCAGCCAGCGACTAGCGGGAGGGATTAATGAGCAGTTCTTC | CASSQRLAGGINEQFF
TRBD1 | TRBJ1-5 | - | TRBV6-5 | TGTGCCAGCAGCCGAACAGGGGTTAGCAATCAGCCCCAGCATTTT | CASSRTGVSNQPQHF
- | TRBJ1-2 | once | TRBV27 | TGTGCCAGCAGTCTAGACGGGGAGTACGGCTTGGGCTACACCTTC | CASSLDGEYGLGYTF
- | TRBJ2-1 | - | TRBV11-2 | TGTGCCAGCAGTCTTTCCCTCGGGAATGAGCAGTTCTTC | CASSLSLGNEQFF
TRBD1 | TRBJ1-2 | - | TRBV7-8 | TGTGCCAGCAGCTTGGGACAGGCGCTCAATGGCTACACCTTC | CASSLGQALNGYTF
TRBD1 | TRBJ2-5 | - | TRBV7-9 | TGTGCCAGCAGCTCAAGACAGGGTGGGTCGGAGACCCAGTACTTC | CASSSRQGGSETQYF
TRBD2 | TRBJ2-7 | - | TRBV5-1 | TGCGCCAGCAGCTTGGGGGCGGGGGGGAACTACGAGCAGTACTTC | CASSLGAGGNYEQYF
TRBD1 | TRBJ2-2 | - | TRBV27 | TGTGCCAGCAGTCCAGGGACAGGGAAGGGCGGGGAGCTGTTTTTT | CASSPGTGKGGELFF
TRBD2 | TRBJ2-1 | - | TRBV4-2 | TGTGCCAGCAGCCAATCGTGGGGCGGGGGGGCTTACAATGAGCAGTTCTTC | CASSQSWGGGAYNEQFF
TRBD1 | TRBJ1-6 | - | TRBV5-6 | TGTGCCAGCAGCTTGCCCGGGACAGGGGTCTCACCCCTCCACTTT | CASSLPGTGVSPLHF
- | TRBJ1-2 | - | TRBV6-5 | TGTGCCAGCAGTCCTGGGACTCACTATGGCTACACCTTC | CASSPGTHYGYTF